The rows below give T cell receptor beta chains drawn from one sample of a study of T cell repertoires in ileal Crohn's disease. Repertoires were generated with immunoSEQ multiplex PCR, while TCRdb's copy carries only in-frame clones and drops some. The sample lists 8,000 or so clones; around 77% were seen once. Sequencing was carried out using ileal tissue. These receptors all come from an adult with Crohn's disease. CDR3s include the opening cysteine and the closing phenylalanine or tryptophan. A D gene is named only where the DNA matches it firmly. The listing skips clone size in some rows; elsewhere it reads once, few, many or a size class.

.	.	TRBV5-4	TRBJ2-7	CASSSRQVPYEQYF	TGTGCCAGCAGCTCCCGACAGGTCCCCTACGAGCAGTACTTC
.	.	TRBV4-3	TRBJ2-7	CASSRGHVSHYEQYF	TGCGCCAGCAGCCGGGGACACGTCTCCCACTACGAGCAGTACTTC
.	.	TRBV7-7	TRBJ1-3	CASSFRRGRRGSSGNTIYF	TGTGCTAGCAGCTTCCGTCGGGGTAGGCGAGGGAGCTCTGGAAACACCATATATTTT
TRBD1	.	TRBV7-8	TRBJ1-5	CASSIRDSNGQPQHF	TGTGCCAGCAGCATCCGGGACAGCAACGGACAGCCCCAGCATTTT
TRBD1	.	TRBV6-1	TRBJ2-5	CAGQTGAETQYF	TGTGCCGGCCAGACAGGGGCGGAGACCCAGTACTTC
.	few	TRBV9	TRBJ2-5	CASSVAGMLGETQYF	TGTGCCAGCAGCGTGGCAGGGATGTTAGGAGAGACCCAGTACTTC
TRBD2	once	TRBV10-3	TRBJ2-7	CAIGTLAGTHTYEQYF	TGTGCCATCGGAACTCTAGCGGGGACCCATACCTACGAGCAGTACTTC
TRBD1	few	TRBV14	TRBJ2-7	CASSQEGFPGTGGTEQYF	TGTGCCAGCAGCCAAGAAGGGTTCCCCGGGACAGGGGGAACCGAGCAGTACTTC
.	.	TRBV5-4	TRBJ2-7	CASKLTAGAYEQYF	TGTGCCAGCAAGCTTACTGCAGGGGCCTACGAGCAGTACTTC
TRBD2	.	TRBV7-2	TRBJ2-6	CASTRTSGGAGANVLTF	TGTGCCAGCACCCGGACTAGCGGGGGGGCTGGGGCCAACGTCCTGACTTTC
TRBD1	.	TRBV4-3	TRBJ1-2	CASSQELTGARNGYTF	TGCGCCAGCAGCCAAGAATTAACAGGGGCGCGAAACGGCTACACCTTC
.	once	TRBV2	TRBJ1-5	CASSEDGGSNQPQHF	TGTGCCAGCAGTGAAGATGGCGGTAGCAATCAGCCCCAGCATTTT
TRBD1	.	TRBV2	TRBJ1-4	CASSPQITGGSEKLFF	TGTGCCAGCAGTCCTCAAATTACAGGGGGCAGTGAAAAACTGTTTTTT
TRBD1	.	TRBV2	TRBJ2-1	CASTQGASNEQFF	TGTGCCAGCACGCAGGGGGCTAGCAATGAGCAGTTCTTC
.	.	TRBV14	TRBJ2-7	CASSLFGGAAYEQYF	TGTGCCAGCAGCTTATTCGGGGGAGCTGCCTACGAGCAGTACTTC
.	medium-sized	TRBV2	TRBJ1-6	CASSERDNSPLHF	TGTGCCAGCAGTGAGCGGGATAATTCACCCCTCCACTTT
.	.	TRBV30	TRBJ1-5	CACQFRDQPQHF	TGTGCCTGCCAATTTCGGGATCAGCCCCAGCATTTT